This T cell receptor beta chain was identified during a study of shared clonotypes between healthy human individuals. In the study overall: Per-donor plates numbered three CD4 naive, three CD4 memory, two CD8 naive and one CD8 memory.

For sorted subsets, 150 to 250 ng DNA per replicate equaled about 30,000 T cell genomes. Under the authors' procedure: Sequence data from immunoSEQ were junction-only and lacked quality scores; consequently, filtering differed. The protocol was immunoSEQ multiplex PCR, while the TCRdb copy is restricted to in-frame clones and leaves out a portion. V and J calls and clone size come straight from that table; D and trimming were deduced from the DNA. The sample lists approximately 1.4 million clones, 95% to 99% seen once, with less than 0.55% in the top ten. Looked up from germline, CDR1 is SEHNR and CDR2 is FQNEAQ (reference sequence). V lost 2 bases and J lost 5, with 15 bases in between. The CDR3 has 16 residues. The donors, healthy adults who were HIV-negative, had experienced no recent acute infections or vaccinations.

This receptor was taken from a man aged 25-45 years in good health. Source material: naive CD4+ T cells sorted from blood. Noted subset: CD45RA+ positively selected. The chain carries TRBV7-9 and TRBJ2-2; D might be TRBD1 (6 bases). The CDR3 sequence: CASSLLAGVWTGELFF. Written as DNA, the CDR3 is TGTGCCAGCAGCTTATTGGCAGGGGTATGGACCGGGGAGCTGTTTTTT.